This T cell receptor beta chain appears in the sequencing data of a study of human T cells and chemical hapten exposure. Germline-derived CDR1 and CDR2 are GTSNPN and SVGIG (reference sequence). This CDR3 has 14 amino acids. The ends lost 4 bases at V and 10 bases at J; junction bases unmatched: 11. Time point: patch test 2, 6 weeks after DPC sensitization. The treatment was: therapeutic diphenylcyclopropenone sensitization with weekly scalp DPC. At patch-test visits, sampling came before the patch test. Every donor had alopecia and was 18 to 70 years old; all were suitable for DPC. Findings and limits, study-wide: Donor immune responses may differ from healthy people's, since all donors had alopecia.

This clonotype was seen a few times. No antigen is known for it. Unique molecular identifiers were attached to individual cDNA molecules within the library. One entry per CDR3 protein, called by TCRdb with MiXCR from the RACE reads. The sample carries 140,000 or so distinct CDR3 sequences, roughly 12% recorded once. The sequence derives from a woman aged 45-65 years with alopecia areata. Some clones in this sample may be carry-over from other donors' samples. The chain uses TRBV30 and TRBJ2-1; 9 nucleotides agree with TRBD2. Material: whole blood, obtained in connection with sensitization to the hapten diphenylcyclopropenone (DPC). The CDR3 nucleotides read TGTGCCTGGAATTGGGCTAGCGGGACCCAGGAGCAGTTCTTC. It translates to CAWNWASGTQEQFF.